This T cell receptor beta chain was documented in a study of T cells in Graves' hyperthyroidism and ophthalmopathy. From RNA transcripts, TCR beta CDR3 regions were amplified. The HTBI set primed first-round TCR CDR3 RT-PCR. Each CDR3 protein gets one entry after TCRdb re-called the multiplex PCR reads with MiXCR. The profile covers more than 550,000 distinct CDR3 sequences, with 17% appearing a single time and about 16% taken by the ten largest. CDR3 length: 13 amino acids. Trimming took 2 bases from V and 2 from J, leaving 10 bases between them. The V gene's germline CDR1 is DFQATT and CDR2 SNEGSKA (reference sequence). This clonotype showed up just a few times. Graves' hyperthyroidism is called stable when ophthalmopathy does not progress within 18 months. Subjects aged 18 to 65 presented with newly diagnosed hyperthyroidism of less than 2 months' duration.

This TCR was recovered from a middle-aged man with Graves' hyperthyroidism. This chain joins TRBV20-1 and TRBJ2-7, with a tentative D call TRBD2 (6 bases). The sequencing input was blood. The CDR3 region has the DNA TGCAGTGCTAGACTGACGGGGGCCTACGAGCAGTACTTC. Translating it yields CSARLTGAYEQYF.